This is a list of T cell receptor beta chains from one sample in a study. TCRdb re-analysed the 5' RACE reads in MiXCR, keeping a single row per CDR3 protein. The data contain roughly 60,000 distinct CDR3 sequences, approximately 26% of them singletons. Sequencing was done on a sample of tumor-infiltrating Tregs sorted from the breast tumor. All receptors derive from a female donor with breast cancer. The CDR3 runs from the conserved cysteine through the conserved F or W. D genes are given only for firm matches. Expanded clones are given a class, and other clones once, few, many or no size at all.

cdr3_nt cdr3_aa d_call j_call clone_size v_call
TGTGCCAGCAGCTTAGAGTCTAGCGGGGGCTTCCGCGAGCAGTACTTC CASSLESSGGFREQYF TRBD2 TRBJ2-7 few TRBV7-2
TGCAGTGCTAGGAATACCTGGACGGGAACCTATAATTCACCCCTCCACTTT CSARNTWTGTYNSPLHF . TRBJ1-6 few TRBV20-1
TGCGCCAGCAGCTTGACAGGCTGGGAGGAGCAGTACTTC CASSLTGWEEQYF . TRBJ2-7 few TRBV5-1
TGTGCCAGCCAGTACCGGGACTCAATAGGCTTC CASQYRDSIGF . TRBJ1-2 many TRBV12-3/TRBV12-4
TGTGCCAGCAGTTTAGCCGCTAGCGGGAGTTACGAGCAGTACTTC CASSLAASGSYEQYF TRBD2 TRBJ2-7 . TRBV12-3/TRBV12-4
TGTGCCAGCAGCCAGCGGCCTAATGAAAAACTGTTTTTT CASSQRPNEKLFF . TRBJ1-4 many TRBV7-2
TGCGCCAGCAGCCCTGACTCATACAATGAGCAGTTCTTC CASSPDSYNEQFF . TRBJ2-1 few TRBV5-1
TGTGCCAGCTCACTACCCCGGGACCAAGAAAAACTGTTTTTT CASSLPRDQEKLFF . TRBJ1-4 few TRBV18
TGTGCCAGCAGCTGGAGGGGTCAGGTCGGCCCAGATACGCAGTATTTT CASSWRGQVGPDTQYF . TRBJ2-3 . TRBV5-6
TGCGCCAGCAGCCAAGATGGGAGTAGGCCCACTGAAGCTTTCTTT CASSQDGSRPTEAFF . TRBJ1-1 many TRBV4-3
TGCGCCAGCAGCCTCATGGGACAGTCGGATAACTATGGCTACACCTTC CASSLMGQSDNYGYTF TRBD1 TRBJ1-2 . TRBV5-1
TGTGCCAGCAGCTTGGATTTACCCCCTTACGAGCAGTACTTC CASSLDLPPYEQYF . TRBJ2-7 . TRBV5-4
TGCAGTGCGCGAACCGGGACAGGGGAAACAAACACTGAAGCTTTCTTT CSARTGTGETNTEAFF TRBD1 TRBJ1-1 . TRBV20-1
TGTGCCAGCAGAAAGGGGCTAGCGGGTACGAGCTCCTACAATGAGCAGTTCTTC CASRKGLAGTSSYNEQFF TRBD2 TRBJ2-1 . TRBV27
TGTGCCAGCAGTTACTCGATAACCGGTCTTTTCTCTGGGGCCAACGTCCTGACTTTC CASSYSITGLFSGANVLTF . TRBJ2-6 . TRBV6-5
TGTGCCAGCAGCTTAAGCGGGGACTATGGCTACACCTTC CASSLSGDYGYTF . TRBJ1-2 few TRBV7-9
TGTGCCAGCAGCTTAGCTAGCGGGGCCCAAGAGACCCAGTACTTC CASSLASGAQETQYF TRBD2 TRBJ2-5 few TRBV7-9